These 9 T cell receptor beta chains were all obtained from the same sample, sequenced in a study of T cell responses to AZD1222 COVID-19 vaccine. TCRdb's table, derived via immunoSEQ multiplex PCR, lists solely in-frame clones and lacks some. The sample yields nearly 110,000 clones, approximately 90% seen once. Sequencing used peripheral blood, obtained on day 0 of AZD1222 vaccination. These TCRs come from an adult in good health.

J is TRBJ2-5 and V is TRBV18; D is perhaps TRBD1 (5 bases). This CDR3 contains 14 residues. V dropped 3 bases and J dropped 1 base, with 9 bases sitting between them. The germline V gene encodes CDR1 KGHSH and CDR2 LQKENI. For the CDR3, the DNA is TGTGCCAGCTCACCGGAGACAGCCCAAGAGACCCAGTACTTC. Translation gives CASSPETAQETQYF.

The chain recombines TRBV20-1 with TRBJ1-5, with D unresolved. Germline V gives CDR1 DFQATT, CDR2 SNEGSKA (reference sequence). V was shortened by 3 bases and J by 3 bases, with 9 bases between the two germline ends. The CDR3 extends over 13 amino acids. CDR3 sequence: CSASHSNNQPQHF. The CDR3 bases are TGCAGTGCTAGTCACAGCAACAATCAGCCCCAGCATTTT.

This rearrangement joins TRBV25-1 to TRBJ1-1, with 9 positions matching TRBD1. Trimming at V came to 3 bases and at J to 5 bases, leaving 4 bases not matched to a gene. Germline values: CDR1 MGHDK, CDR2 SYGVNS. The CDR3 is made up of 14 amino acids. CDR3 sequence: CASSDRDRVTEAFF. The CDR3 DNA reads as TGTGCCAGCAGTGATCGGGACAGGGTGACTGAAGCTTTCTTT.

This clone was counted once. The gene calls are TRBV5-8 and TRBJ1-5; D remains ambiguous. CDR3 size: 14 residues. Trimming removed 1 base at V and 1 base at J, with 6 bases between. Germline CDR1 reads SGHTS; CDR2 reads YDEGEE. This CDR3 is CASSLYSSNQPQHF. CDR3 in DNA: TGTGCCAGCAGCTTGTACAGCAGCAATCAGCCCCAGCATTTT. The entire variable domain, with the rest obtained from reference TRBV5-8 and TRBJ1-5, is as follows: EAGVTQSPTHLIKTRGQQATLRCSPISGHTSVYWYQQALGLGLQFLLWYDEGEERNRGNFPPRFSGRQFPNYSSELNVNALELEDSALYLCASSLYSSNQPQHFGDGTRLSIL.

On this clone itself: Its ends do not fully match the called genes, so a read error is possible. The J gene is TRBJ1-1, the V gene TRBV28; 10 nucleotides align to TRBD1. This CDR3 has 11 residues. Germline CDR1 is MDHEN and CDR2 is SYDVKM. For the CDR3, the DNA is TGTGCCAGCAGCCACGACAGGGGGCAAGTATTT. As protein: CASSHDRGQVF. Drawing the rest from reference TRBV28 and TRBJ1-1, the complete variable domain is DVKVTQSSRYLVKRTGEKVFLECVQDMDHENMFWYRQDPGLGLRLIYFSYDVKMKEKGDIPEGYSVSREKKERFSLILESASTNQTSMYLCASSHDRGQVFGQGTRLTVV.

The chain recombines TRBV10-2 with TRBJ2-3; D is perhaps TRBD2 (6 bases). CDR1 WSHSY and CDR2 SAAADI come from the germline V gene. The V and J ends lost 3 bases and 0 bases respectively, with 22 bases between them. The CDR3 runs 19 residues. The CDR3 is CASSEARGVLSSSTDTQYF. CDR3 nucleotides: TGCGCCAGCAGTGAAGCGCGGGGCGTCCTTTCTTCTAGCACAGATACGCAGTATTTT.

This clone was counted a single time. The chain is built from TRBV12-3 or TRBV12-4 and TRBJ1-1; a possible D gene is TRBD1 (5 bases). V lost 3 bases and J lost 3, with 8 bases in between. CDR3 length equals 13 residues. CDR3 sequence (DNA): TGTGCCAGCAGTTTGTTGGGGCACACTGAAGCTTTCTTT. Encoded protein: CASSLLGHTEAFF.

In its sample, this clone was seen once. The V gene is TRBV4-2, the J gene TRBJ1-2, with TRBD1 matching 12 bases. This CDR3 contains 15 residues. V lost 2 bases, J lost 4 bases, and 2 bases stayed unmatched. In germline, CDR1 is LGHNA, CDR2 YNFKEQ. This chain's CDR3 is CASSQTGQGAYGYTF. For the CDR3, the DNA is TGTGCCAGCAGCCAAACGGGACAGGGGGCCTATGGCTACACCTTC.

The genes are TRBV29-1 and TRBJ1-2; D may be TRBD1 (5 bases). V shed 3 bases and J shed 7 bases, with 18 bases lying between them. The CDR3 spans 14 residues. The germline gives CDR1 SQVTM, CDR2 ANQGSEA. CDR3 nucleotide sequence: TGCAGCGTTGAGACTTCGGCCGTTGGGGGTGGCTACACCTTC. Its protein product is CSVETSAVGGGYTF.